Listed below are T cell receptor beta chains from one sample, sequenced in a study of blood T cells in healthy people across ages. TCRdb re-derived calls from the 5' RACE reads in MiXCR, one entry per CDR3 protein. This sample yields 1.8 million or so distinct CDR3 sequences, of which more than 35% are seen a single time; about 23% belongs to the top ten. The source material was blood. These TCRs come from a human donor in good health. CDR3s include the opening cysteine and the closing phenylalanine or tryptophan. A D gene is named only where the DNA matches it firmly.

TRBV7-6	15	.	TRBJ1-2	CASSLGALDNYGYTF
TRBV12-3/TRBV12-4	12	TRBD2	TRBJ2-4	CASSWGGNIQYF
TRBV7-9	17	.	TRBJ2-6	CASSLSSGRSGANVLTF
TRBV7-9	14	.	TRBJ1-5	CASNFGGSNQPQHF
TRBV2	13	.	TRBJ1-1	CASGAQWNTEAFF
TRBV5-1	15	.	TRBJ1-3	CASSSDGFSGNTIYF
TRBV20-1	12	.	TRBJ2-7	CSAREVGGEQYF
TRBV7-3	15	.	TRBJ1-2	CANSLGVGLDYGYTF
TRBV5-1	15	.	TRBJ2-1	CASSTGVYSYNEQFF
TRBV18	17	TRBD1	TRBJ2-3	CASSPLLQGISTDTQYF
TRBV20-1	18	TRBD1	TRBJ1-5	CSALPGDHPVQGHQPQHF
TRBV24-1	16	.	TRBJ1-2	CATSALRASGNYGYTF
TRBV2	13	.	TRBJ2-3	CASSDSGSDTQYF
TRBV10-3	13	TRBD2	TRBJ2-1	CAIGTSGLNEQFF
TRBV20-1	11	.	TRBJ2-1	CSAETANEQFF
TRBV7-6	16	TRBD1	TRBJ1-2	CASSRGGQGAPYGYTF
TRBV4-1	15	.	TRBJ1-2	CASNQDFQGRDGYTF
TRBV29-1	14	.	TRBJ1-5	CSVDSGAGEQPQHF
TRBV28	12	TRBD1	TRBJ2-1	CASGTGVNEQFF
TRBV7-2	16	.	TRBJ2-3	CASSFIGGLLTDTQYF
TRBV7-2	17	TRBD1	TRBJ2-3	CASSLASIEGGGDTQYF
TRBV20-1	12	TRBD1	TRBJ1-2	CSEGQGEGGYTF
TRBV27	14	TRBD2	TRBJ2-7	CASSLSVGGYEQYF
TRBV7-9	12	.	TRBJ1-2	CASSLDGGGYTF
TRBV29-1	14	.	TRBJ2-7	CSVQGGDDGYEQYF
TRBV18	17	.	TRBJ1-2	CASSPLKGGSLNYGYTF